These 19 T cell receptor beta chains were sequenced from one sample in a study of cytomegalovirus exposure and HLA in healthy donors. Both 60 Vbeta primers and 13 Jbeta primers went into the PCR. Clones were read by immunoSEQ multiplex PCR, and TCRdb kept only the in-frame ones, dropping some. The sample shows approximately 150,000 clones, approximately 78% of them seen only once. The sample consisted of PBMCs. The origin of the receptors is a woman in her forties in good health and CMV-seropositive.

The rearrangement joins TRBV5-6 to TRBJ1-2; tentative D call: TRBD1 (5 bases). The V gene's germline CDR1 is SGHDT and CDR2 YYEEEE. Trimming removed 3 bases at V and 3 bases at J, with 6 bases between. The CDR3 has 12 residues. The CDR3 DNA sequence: TGTGCCAGCAGCTCAGGGTACTATGGCTACACCTTC. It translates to CASSSGYYGYTF.

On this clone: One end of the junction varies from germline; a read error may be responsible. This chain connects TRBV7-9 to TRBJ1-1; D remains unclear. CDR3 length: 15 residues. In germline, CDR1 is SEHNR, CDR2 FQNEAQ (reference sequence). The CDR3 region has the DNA TGTTCCAGCAGCTTACCGGAAAGGAGGGACACTGAAGCTTTCTTT. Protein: CSSSLPERRDTEAFF.

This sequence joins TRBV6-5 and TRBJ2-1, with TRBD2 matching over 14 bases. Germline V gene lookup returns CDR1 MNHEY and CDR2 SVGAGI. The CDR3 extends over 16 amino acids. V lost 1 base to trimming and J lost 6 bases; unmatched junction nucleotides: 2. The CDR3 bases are TGTGCCAGCAGTTACTTCGGGACTAGCGGGAGCAATGAGCAGTTCTTC. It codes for CASSYFGTSGSNEQFF.

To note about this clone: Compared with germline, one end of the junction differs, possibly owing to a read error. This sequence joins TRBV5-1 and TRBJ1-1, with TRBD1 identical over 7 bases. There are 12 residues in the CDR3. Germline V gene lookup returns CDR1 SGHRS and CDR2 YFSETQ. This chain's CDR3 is CASSYGTAPFVF. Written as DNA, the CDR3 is TGCGCCAGCAGCTATGGGACAGCCCCATTCGTTTTC.

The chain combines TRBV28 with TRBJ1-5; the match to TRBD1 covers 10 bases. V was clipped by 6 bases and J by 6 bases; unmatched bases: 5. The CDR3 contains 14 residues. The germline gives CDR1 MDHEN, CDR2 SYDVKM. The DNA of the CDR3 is TGTGCCAGCAGGCGGGACAGGGGAGTTCAGCCCCAGCATTTT. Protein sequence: CASRRDRGVQPQHF.

This CDR3 is CASVLAGGALSSYNEQFF. In nucleotides, the CDR3 is TGTGCCAGTGTACTAGCGGGAGGTGCCCTTAGCTCCTACAATGAGCAGTTCTTC. V is TRBV7-9 and J is TRBJ2-1, with 12 bases lining up with TRBD2. The CDR3 runs to 18 residues. V was clipped by 9 bases and J by 0 bases; unmatched bases: 12. CDR1 SEHNR and CDR2 FQNEAQ come from the germline V gene (reference sequence).

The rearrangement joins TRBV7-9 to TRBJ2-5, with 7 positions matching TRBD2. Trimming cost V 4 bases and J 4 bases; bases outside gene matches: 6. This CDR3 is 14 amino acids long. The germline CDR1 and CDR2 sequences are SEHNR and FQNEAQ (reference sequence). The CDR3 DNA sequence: TGTGCCAGCAGCTCACCGGGACTAATAGAGACCCAGTACTTC. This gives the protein CASSSPGLIETQYF.

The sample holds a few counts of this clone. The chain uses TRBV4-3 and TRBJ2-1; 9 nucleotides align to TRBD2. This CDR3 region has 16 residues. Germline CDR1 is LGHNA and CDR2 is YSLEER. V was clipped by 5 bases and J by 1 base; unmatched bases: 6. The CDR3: CASSLTLAGSYNEQFF. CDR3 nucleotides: TGCGCCAGCAGCTTGACGCTAGCGGGATCCTACAATGAGCAGTTCTTC.

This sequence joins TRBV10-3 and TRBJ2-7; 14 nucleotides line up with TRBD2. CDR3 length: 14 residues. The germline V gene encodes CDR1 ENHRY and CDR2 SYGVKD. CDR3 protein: CAARGLAGGGEQYF. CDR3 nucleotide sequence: TGTGCAGCTCGCGGACTAGCGGGAGGAGGCGAGCAGTACTTC.

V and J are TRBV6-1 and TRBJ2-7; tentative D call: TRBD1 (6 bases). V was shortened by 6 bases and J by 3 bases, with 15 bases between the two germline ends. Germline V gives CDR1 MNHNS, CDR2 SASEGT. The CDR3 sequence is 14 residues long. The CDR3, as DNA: TGTGCCAGCAGACAGGGATCGGTAGTCTACGAGCAGTACTTC. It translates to CASRQGSVVYEQYF.

The CDR3 here is CATSSQGQDTEAFF. The CDR3 bases are TGTGCCACCAGCAGCCAGGGTCAGGACACTGAAGCTTTCTTT. The chain couples TRBV15 to TRBJ1-1; D might be TRBD1 (5 bases). The CDR3 contains 14 residues. The V end lost 3 bases, the J end lost 3 bases, and 11 bases lay between the germline ends. Germline CDR1 LNHNV, CDR2 YYDKDF (reference sequence).

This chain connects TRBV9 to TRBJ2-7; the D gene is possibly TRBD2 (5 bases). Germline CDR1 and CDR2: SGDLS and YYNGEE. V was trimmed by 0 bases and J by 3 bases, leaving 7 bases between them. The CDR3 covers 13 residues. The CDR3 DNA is TGTGCCAGCAGCGTAGGAGAGGGCTACGAGCAGTACTTC. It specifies CASSVGEGYEQYF.

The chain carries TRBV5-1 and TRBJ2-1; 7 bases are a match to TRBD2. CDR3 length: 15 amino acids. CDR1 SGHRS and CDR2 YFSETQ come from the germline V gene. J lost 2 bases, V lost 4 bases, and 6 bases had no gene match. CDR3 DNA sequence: TGCGCCAGCAGCCGGGGACTAACTCCCTACAATGAGCAGTTCTTC. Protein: CASSRGLTPYNEQFF.

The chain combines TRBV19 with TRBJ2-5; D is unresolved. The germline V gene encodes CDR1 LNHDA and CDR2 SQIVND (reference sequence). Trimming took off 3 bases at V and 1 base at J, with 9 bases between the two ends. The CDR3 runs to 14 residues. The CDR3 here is CASSIYSSQETQYF. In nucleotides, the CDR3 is TGTGCCAGTAGTATCTACAGCTCCCAAGAGACCCAGTACTTC. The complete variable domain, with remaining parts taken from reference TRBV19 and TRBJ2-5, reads DGGITQSPKYLFRKEGQNVTLSCEQNLNHDAMYWYRQDPGQGLRLIYYSQIVNDFQKGDIAEGYSVSREKKESFPLTVTSAQKNPTAFYLCASSIYSSQETQYFGPGTRLLVL.

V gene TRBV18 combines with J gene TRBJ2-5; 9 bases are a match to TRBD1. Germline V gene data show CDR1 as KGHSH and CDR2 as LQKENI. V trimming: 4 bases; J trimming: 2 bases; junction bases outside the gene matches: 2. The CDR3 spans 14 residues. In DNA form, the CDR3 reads TGTGCCAGCTCACGAGGGACAGGGCAAGAGACCCAGTACTTC. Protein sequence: CASSRGTGQETQYF.

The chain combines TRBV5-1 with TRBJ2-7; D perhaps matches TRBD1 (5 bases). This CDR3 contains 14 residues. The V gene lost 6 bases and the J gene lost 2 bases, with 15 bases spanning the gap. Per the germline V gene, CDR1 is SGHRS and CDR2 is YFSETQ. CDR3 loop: CASKKGAPAYEQYF. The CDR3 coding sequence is TGCGCCAGCAAGAAAGGGGCTCCTGCCTACGAGCAGTACTTC.

CDR3 DNA: TGTGCCAGCAGGCAGACTAGATTGAATGAGCAGTTCTTC. This codes for CASRQTRLNEQFF. The gene calls are TRBV6-5 and TRBJ2-1; D possibly corresponds to TRBD2 (6 bases). Germline CDR1 MNHEY, CDR2 SVGAGI. The CDR3 is made up of 13 amino acids. With 6 bases removed from V and 7 bases from J, the gap between germline ends came to 13 bases.

The CDR3: CASSDPPGGYTF. In DNA, the CDR3 is TGTGCCAGCAGTGACCCCCCAGGTGGCTACACCTTC. The rearrangement uses TRBV2 and TRBJ1-2; the D is unclear. Germline values: CDR1 SNHLY, CDR2 FYNNEI. CDR3 length: 12 residues. The V end lost 3 bases, the J end lost 7 bases, and 9 bases lay between the germline ends.

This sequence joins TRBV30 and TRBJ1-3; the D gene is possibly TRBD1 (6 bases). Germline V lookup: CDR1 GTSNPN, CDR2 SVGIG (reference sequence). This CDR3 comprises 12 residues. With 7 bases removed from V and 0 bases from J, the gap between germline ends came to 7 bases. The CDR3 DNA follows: TGTGCCTACAGGGACTCTGGAAACACCATATATTTT. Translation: CAYRDSGNTIYF.